This passage covers 25 T cell receptor beta chains from one sample sequenced in a study of tissue T cells after allogeneic stem cell transplantation. Only in-frame clones appear in the TCRdb table, and some are missing; sequencing was by immunoSEQ multiplex PCR. The sample has around 6,100 clones, roughly 44% seen once. The time point is: mouse harvest day 14 after allogeneic transplant. Each mouse received 10^7 T-cell-depleted marrow cells plus 10^6 splenic CD5+ T cells by tail vein. Sequencing was performed on gut tissue. These TCRs come from a female BALB/c mouse given C57BL/6 T cells with graft-versus-host disease after an allogeneic hematopoietic cell transplant.

Concerning this clone itself: The germline and genes are mouse ones. The DNA ends 1 residue before the CDR3 does, and the rest of the CDR3 is filled in from the germline J gene. J is TRBJ1-4 and V is TRBV13-3, with D perhaps TRBD1 (5 bases). The germline gives CDR1 NNHDY, CDR2 SYVADS. CDR3 length equals 15 residues. Trimming pared 2 bases from V and 0 bases from J, leaving 8 bases between. Partial CDR3 DNA: TGTGCCAGCAGTGACCGGACATTTTCCAACGAAAGATTATTT. This codes for CASSDRTFSNERLF. From start to end, the CDR3 is CASSDRTFSNERLFF. The entire variable domain, with the rest obtained from reference TRBV13-3 and TRBJ1-4, is as follows: EAAVTQSPRSKVAVTGGKVTLSCHQTNNHDYMYWYRQDTGHGLRLIHYSYVADSTEKGDIPDGYKASRPSQENFSLILELASLSQTAVYFCASSDRTFSNERLFFGHGTKLSVL.

This clone appeared a single time. Each gene name is a mouse one. With the read ending 1 residue before the CDR3 end, the germline J gene is used to fill in that end. This rearrangement joins TRBV3 to TRBJ1-1, with a weak D call TRBD1 (6 bases). The germline CDR1 and CDR2 sequences are SNHLY and FYNGKV (reference sequence). Trimming cost V 1 base and J 3 bases, with 9 bases left between them. The CDR3 has 14 amino acids. The covered CDR3 bases are TGTGCCAGCAGCTTAGAGGGGGGGGACACAGAAGTCTTC. Protein product: CASSLEGGDTEVF. The whole CDR3 sequence reads CASSLEGGDTEVFF.

The table lists this clone with a count of one. The germline and genes are mouse ones. The read ends 1 residue early relative to the CDR3; the germline J gene fills the gap. The V call is TRBV5, the J call TRBJ2-5, with 9 bases identical to TRBD2. V was clipped by 2 bases and J by 5 bases; unmatched bases: 11. Germline V CDR1 and CDR2: LGHNA, YNLKQL (reference sequence). CDR3 size: 17 residues. The CDR3 region is CASSQTPGWGGSDTQYF. The sequenced CDR3 bases are TGTGCCAGCAGCCAAACCCCGGGCTGGGGGGGTTCAGACACCCAGTAC.

This clone is labeled as medium-sized (0.01 to 0.1%). Gene names are mouse gene names. The part of the CDR3 DNA that was read is TGTGCCAGCAGCCCTGGGCAGGTCGAAAGATTATTT. This gives the protein CASSPGQVERLF. Given in full, the CDR3 is CASSPGQVERLFF. J is TRBJ1-4 and V is TRBV2; D is unresolved. The read halts 1 residue ahead of the CDR3 end, with the missing end drawn from the germline J gene. Trimming removed 4 bases at V and 7 bases at J, with 10 bases between. Looked up from germline, CDR1 is LGHNA and CDR2 is YSYQKL. CDR3 length: 13 amino acids.

Comments on this clone: Gene names and germline refer to mouse. Read sequence stops 1 residue before the CDR3 end, and the germline J gene provides the missing end. J is TRBJ2-5 and V is TRBV15; TRBD2 matches at 11 bases. Germline V gene sequence: CDR1 SGHND, CDR2 FRSKSL. This CDR3 is 17 amino acids long. Trimming removed 6 bases from V and 0 bases from J; junction bases left unmatched: 8. The CDR3 loop is CASSLRDWGFNQDTQYF. Incomplete CDR3 DNA: TGTGCCAGCAGCCTCCGGGACTGGGGGTTTAACCAAGACACCCAGTAC.

This clone turned up a few times. Gene names follow the mouse nomenclature. The read ends 1 residue shy of where the CDR3 ends; the end is completed using the germline J gene. The chain joins TRBV5 to TRBJ2-3; the match to TRBD2 covers 9 bases. CDR3 length equals 16 residues. Unmatched junction bases numbered 1, after V lost 0 bases and J lost 0 bases. From germline, CDR1 is LGHNA and CDR2 YNLKQL (reference sequence). The part of the CDR3 DNA that was read is TGTGCCAGCAGCCAAGAAGGACTGGGGAGTGCAGAAACGCTGTAT. This translates into CASSQEGLGSAETLY. The full CDR3 protein is CASSQEGLGSAETLYF.

A word on this clone: Gene names are the mouse ones. The DNA ends 1 residue before the CDR3 does, and the rest of the CDR3 is filled in from the germline J gene. The chain recombines TRBV13-3 with TRBJ2-4; 11 bases align to TRBD1. Trimming removed 5 bases from V and 0 bases from J; junction bases left unmatched: 5. CDR1 and CDR2 from the germline V gene are NNHDY and SYVADS. The CDR3 has 16 residues. CDR3 sequence reads: CASSPGTGGSQNTLYF. The sequenced part of the CDR3 DNA is TGTGCCAGCAGCCCCGGGACAGGGGGGAGTCAAAACACCTTGTAC.

This clone is labeled as medium-sized. These gene names are mouse names. The CDR3 end lies 1 residue beyond the end of the read and is filled in from the germline J gene. This sequence joins TRBV13-3 and TRBJ2-7, with 7 positions matching TRBD1. From germline, CDR1 is NNHDY and CDR2 SYVADS. Trimming took 0 bases from V and 4 from J; bases not matched to a gene: 4. The CDR3 consists of 14 residues. The CDR3 loop reads CASSDGDRLYEQYF. Partial CDR3 DNA: TGTGCCAGCAGTGATGGGGACAGATTATATGAACAGTAC.

This clone was recorded a few times. Here the gene names and germline are mouse. The read finishes 1 residue shy of the CDR3 end, and the germline J gene is used to complete it. The chain carries TRBV26 and TRBJ1-1; D is uncertain. The CDR3 has 11 residues. The V gene's germline CDR1 is KGHPV and CDR2 FQNQEV (reference sequence). V was clipped by 10 bases and J by 0 bases, with 6 bases between them. CDR3 DNA, as far as it was read: TGTGCCACCCGACAGAACACAGAAGTCTTC. The encoded protein is CATRQNTEVF. The entire CDR3 is CATRQNTEVFF. Drawing the rest from reference TRBV26 and TRBJ1-1, the complete variable domain is NSKVIQTPRYLVKGQGQKAKMRCIPEKGHPVVFWYQQNKNNEFKFLINFQNQEVLQQIDMTEKRFSAECPSNSPCSLEIQSSEAGDSALYLCATRQNTEVFFGKGTRLTVV.

In regard to this clone: The genes are named according to mouse. The sequenced fragment ends 1 residue before the CDR3 boundary, so the rest is inferred from the germline J gene. The chain carries TRBV24 and TRBJ1-5; 7 nucleotides line up with TRBD1. CDR1 and CDR2 from the germline V gene are KGHTA and FRNEEI. The CDR3 runs 14 residues. V shed 3 bases, J shed 2 bases, and the junction held 1 base outside the gene matches. The CDR3 sequence is CASSLDRDNQAPLF. The DNA read from the CDR3 is TGTGCCAGCAGTCTTGACAGGGACAACCAGGCTCCGCTT.

Regarding this clone: Mouse names are used for the genes. From the germline J gene comes the end of the CDR3, since the read stops 1 residue before it. V gene TRBV15 combines with J gene TRBJ2-4; D is unclear. CDR1 is SGHND, CDR2 FRSKSL, per germline. This CDR3 has 10 residues. Trimming left V 6 bases short and J 6 bases short, with 4 bases between. The CDR3 DNA, read in part, is TGTGCCAGCAGCACCAACACCTTGTAC. It encodes CASSTNTLY. In full, the CDR3 reads CASSTNTLYF.

A remark on this clone: Germline and genes here are mouse. The read halts 1 residue ahead of the CDR3 end, with the missing end drawn from the germline J gene. This sequence joins TRBV12-1 and TRBJ2-1; 11 nucleotides align to TRBD2. The germline V gene has CDR1 SGHSN and CDR2 HYEKVE. The trim removed 4 bases at V and 6 bases at J, leaving 7 bases unmatched. The CDR3 is made up of 15 amino acids. The CDR3 DNA, read in part, is TGTGCCAGCTCCCTAGGACTGGGGGGACTTGCTGAGCAGTTC. It codes for CASSLGLGGLAEQF. In full, the CDR3 reads CASSLGLGGLAEQFF.

In this sample, this clone turned up a few times. The germline and genes are mouse ones. With the read ending 1 residue before the CDR3 end, the germline J gene is used to fill in that end. This rearrangement joins TRBV26 to TRBJ1-3, with D uncertain. V was cut by 6 bases and J by 0 bases, with 9 bases left in between. Germline loops: CDR1 KGHPV, CDR2 FQNQEV (reference sequence). The length of the CDR3 is 14 residues. The sequenced part of the CDR3 DNA is TGTGCCAGCAGCCGAATGAATTCTGGAAATACGCTCTAT. Encoded protein: CASSRMNSGNTLY. The entire CDR3 protein is CASSRMNSGNTLYF.

This clone showed up just a few times. Genes and germline come from the mouse. The read is 1 residue too short to cover the CDR3 end, so that end is filled in from the germline J gene. The genes are TRBV3 and TRBJ1-2; TRBD1 is a possible D gene (6 bases). V was cut by 3 bases and J by 5 bases, with 10 bases left in between. The CDR3 is 13 amino acids. Germline-derived CDR1 and CDR2 are SNHLY and FYNGKV (reference sequence). CDR3 bases read: TGTGCCAGCAGCTTCAGGGGAGGGTCCGACTACACC. It translates to CASSFRGGSDYT. The CDR3 in full is CASSFRGGSDYTF.

In regard to this clone: The listed genes are named as in mouse. The CDR3 goes on 1 residue after the read ends, and that part is filled in from the germline J gene. The chain combines TRBV12-1 with TRBJ2-5; 9 nucleotides line up with TRBD1. From germline, CDR1 is SGHSN and CDR2 HYEKVE. The CDR3 length is 14 residues. The V segment lost 2 bases and the J segment 6 bases; nucleotides outside the gene matches: 5. Partial CDR3 DNA: TGTGCCAGCTCTCCCCAACAGGGGGCGGACACCCAGTAC. Translating it yields CASSPQQGADTQY. The entire CDR3 reads CASSPQQGADTQYF.

As for this clone: Mouse names are used for the genes. CDR3 bases read: TGTGCCTGGAGTCTAGGGACTGGGGGGGATGAACAGTAC. As protein: CAWSLGTGGDEQY. The whole CDR3 sequence is CAWSLGTGGDEQYF. The gene calls are TRBV31 and TRBJ2-7; 13 positions agree with TRBD2. Read sequence stops 1 residue before the CDR3 end, and the germline J gene provides the missing end. The germline V gene encodes CDR1 GKSSPN and CDR2 SITVG. The CDR3 totals 14 residues. V lost 0 bases to trimming and J lost 5 bases; unmatched junction nucleotides: 1.

Judged by abundance, this clone is large (0.1 to 1%). The gene names given are mouse names. The read terminates 1 residue ahead of where the CDR3 ends, so the germline J gene completes it. This sequence joins TRBV19 and TRBJ2-7, with 10 nucleotides matching TRBD2. The CDR3 runs 14 residues. With V trimmed by 0 bases and J by 3 bases, 0 bases remained unmatched. Germline CDR1 reads FNHDT; CDR2 reads SITEND (reference sequence). The CDR3 sequence: CASSIGTGGYEQYF. CDR3 DNA (partial): TGTGCCAGCAGTATAGGGACTGGGGGCTATGAACAGTAC.

Turning to this clone: All gene names here are mouse names. Read sequence stops 1 residue before the CDR3 end, and the germline J gene provides the missing end. The chain links TRBV29 to TRBJ1-5; 8 bases align to TRBD1. The CDR3 is made up of 15 amino acids. J was trimmed by 6 bases and V by 5 bases; bases with no gene match: 9. The germline V gene has CDR1 MSHET and CDR2 SYDVDS. Here the CDR3 reads CASSPPHRGVQAPLF. CDR3 bases read: TGTGCTAGCAGTCCCCCCCACAGGGGGGTCCAGGCTCCGCTT.

Note on this clone: The listed genes are named as in mouse. Coverage ceases 1 residue before the CDR3 finishes, and the germline J gene fills in the end. The rearrangement uses TRBV26 and TRBJ2-2, with 7 bases matching TRBD1. Germline-derived CDR1 and CDR2 are KGHPV and FQNQEV (reference sequence). Germline trimming cut 2 bases from V and 6 bases from J; bases unmatched to any gene: 6. The CDR3 spans 15 residues. This CDR3 reads CASSLETGYSGQLYF. The sequenced part of the CDR3 DNA is TGTGCCAGCAGTCTGGAGACAGGGTACTCCGGGCAGCTCTAC. Looking up the rest from reference TRBV26 and TRBJ2-2 gives the full variable domain: NSKVIQTPRYLVKGQGQKAKMRCIPEKGHPVVFWYQQNKNNEFKFLINFQNQEVLQQIDMTEKRFSAECPSNSPCSLEIQSSEAGDSALYLCASSLETGYSGQLYFGEGSKLTVL.

Note on this clone: The gene symbols are mouse symbols. The sequence runs out 1 residue before the end of the CDR3; the remainder is reconstructed from the germline J gene. V is TRBV26 and J is TRBJ2-3; 14 bases fit TRBD2. CDR3 length: 16 residues. Germline V gene data show CDR1 as KGHPV and CDR2 as FQNQEV (reference sequence). The V gene end was trimmed by 5 bases and the J gene end by 3 bases; junction bases not matched to a gene: 4. The covered CDR3 bases are TGTGCCAGCAGTGGGACTGGGGGGGCGCCGGCAGAAACGCTGTAT. Translating gives CASSGTGGAPAETLY. Given in full, the CDR3 is CASSGTGGAPAETLYF.

Concerning this clone itself: All gene names here are mouse names. The read is 1 residue too short to cover the CDR3 end, so that end is filled in from the germline J gene. This sequence joins TRBV15 and TRBJ1-1; D is perhaps TRBD1 (6 bases). This CDR3 comprises 14 residues. Germline CDR1 reads SGHND; CDR2 reads FRSKSL. The V end lost 6 bases, the J end lost 0 bases, and 11 bases lay between the germline ends. Here the CDR3 reads CASSLTGANTEVFF. CDR3 bases read: TGTGCCAGCAGCCTGACAGGAGCAAACACAGAAGTCTTC.

A note on this clone: Germline and genes: mouse. The observed sequence ends 1 residue before the CDR3 terminus, with the missing tail filled in from the germline J gene. V is TRBV22 and J is TRBJ1-1; the table's D gene call, TRBD1, was not cross checked with the DNA. TRBV22 is termed a pseudogene. The CDR3 extends over 11 amino acids. The sequenced CDR3 bases are TGTGCCAGCAAAGAGGGCACAGAAGTCTTC. This gives the protein CASKEGTEVF. The CDR3 reads in full as CASKEGTEVFF.

A note on this clone: The germline and genes are mouse ones. From the germline J gene comes the end of the CDR3, since the read stops 1 residue before it. V is TRBV22 and J is TRBJ1-1; the DNA was not used to check the table's D call, TRBD1. TRBV22 is a documented pseudogene. CDR3 length: 14 residues. This CDR3 reads CASSLQGARTEVFF. The sequenced part of the CDR3 DNA is TGTGCCAGCAGTTTACAGGGGGCGCGAACAGAAGTCTTC.

For this clone: These gene names are mouse names. The read is 1 residue too short to cover the CDR3 end, so that end is filled in from the germline J gene. The chain uses TRBV1 and TRBJ2-2, with 7 bases that match TRBD2. J was trimmed by 4 bases and V by 2 bases; bases with no gene match: 10. CDR3 length: 17 residues. From germline, CDR1 is NSQYPW and CDR2 LRSPGD (reference sequence). The covered CDR3 bases are TGCACCTGCAGTGCACCCCGGGGGGGGACGAGCACCGGGCAGCTCTAC. The encoded protein is CTCSAPRGGTSTGQLY. The entire CDR3 protein reads CTCSAPRGGTSTGQLYF.

This clone has just one count. Germline and genes: mouse. The read falls 1 residue short of the CDR3 end, and the missing part is taken from the germline J gene. This chain joins TRBV16 and TRBJ1-1, with a tentative D call TRBD1 (5 bases). The germline gives CDR1 SGHSA, CDR2 FRNQAP. The CDR3 length is 13 residues. V shed 5 bases and J shed 0 bases, with 7 bases lying between them. The CDR3 sequence is CASSQGANTEVFF. The covered CDR3 bases are TGTGCAAGCAGCCAGGGTGCAAACACAGAAGTCTTC.